The rows below give T cell receptor beta chains drawn from one sample of a study of blood T cell repertoires in COVID-19. Profiling relied on immunoSEQ multiplex PCR, and the TCRdb table lists in-frame clones only, not all of them. The profile shows about 150,000 clones, approximately 82% of them singletons. Sequenced sample: peripheral blood. The receptors here all came from a woman at least 80 years old with active or convalescent COVID-19. The conserved cysteine and the conserved F or W are not part of the CDR3 here. A D gene is named only where the DNA matches it firmly.

V gene	D gene	J gene	CDR3 protein
TRBV4-1	-	TRBJ1-6	ASSQVPGNNSPLH
TRBV5-8	-	TRBJ2-7	ASSSTVSSYEQY
TRBV30	-	TRBJ2-3	AWRDTGSTDTQY
TRBV7-3	TRBD2	TRBJ2-5	ASSSGTSGSETQY
TRBV10-3	-	TRBJ1-6	AISEGQGPYNSPLH
TRBV5-4	TRBD2	TRBJ2-4	ASSPGTSGLAKNIQY
TRBV7-3	TRBD1	TRBJ1-1	ASSKGPGQGKAF
TRBV5-1	-	TRBJ2-1	ASSSEGSLSSYNEQF
TRBV6-1	TRBD1	TRBJ1-1	ASSETGNGNTEAF
TRBV5-4	TRBD1	TRBJ1-2	ASSYPTGTEYYYGYT
TRBV3-1/TRBV3-2	TRBD1	TRBJ1-1	ASSQDPDRGTAF
TRBV2	TRBD1	TRBJ2-7	ASSDRDRGLVEQY
TRBV2	-	TRBJ1-1	ASSGQLNTEAF
TRBV5-1	-	TRBJ2-7	ASSYSGTASYEQY
TRBV5-4	-	TRBJ1-1	ASSIQGSVNTEAF
TRBV5-5	TRBD2	TRBJ2-1	ASSFLAGGDNEQF
TRBV5-1	-	TRBJ1-1	ASSLAHSTVNTEAF
TRBV5-1	-	TRBJ2-5	ASSPGTEQETQY
TRBV9	TRBD2	TRBJ2-2	ASSPRSGSRNGELF
TRBV7-3	-	TRBJ1-3	ASSLTDSGNTIY
TRBV6-6	-	TRBJ2-5	ASSSRVPHETQY
TRBV6-5	TRBD1	TRBJ1-1	ASSLTGVGTEAF
TRBV19	TRBD1	TRBJ2-7	ASTKRGQQDYEQY
TRBV28	TRBD1	TRBJ1-2	ASSFYRGRSYGYT
TRBV29-1	-	TRBJ1-3	SVDEVAGNTIY
TRBV3-1/TRBV3-2	TRBD1	TRBJ1-2	ASSQSDRGDGYT
TRBV30	TRBD2	TRBJ2-1	AWSRLAGGPGAIEQF
TRBV6-5	TRBD1	TRBJ1-2	ASSFPGQGTDGYT
TRBV7-2	-	TRBJ1-1	ASTPRLRGEAF
TRBV5-5	TRBD1	TRBJ1-1	ASSWGTAQNTEAF
TRBV6-5	-	TRBJ1-5	ASSSSIDSEPQH
TRBV6-5	-	TRBJ1-3	ASSYSRQTSGNTIY
TRBV5-1	-	TRBJ2-3	ASSRDFTDTQY
TRBV5-6	TRBD2	TRBJ2-1	ASSADLTSGVTYNEQF
TRBV4-1	-	TRBJ1-1	ASSPTFVGGRSTEAF
TRBV2	TRBD1	TRBJ2-2	ASSEQGVSTGELF
TRBV19	-	TRBJ1-5	ASSTQGGGQPQH
TRBV6-5	-	TRBJ1-1	ASSRREGGNTEAF
TRBV5-6	TRBD1	TRBJ1-4	ASSLTGAGEKLF
TRBV21-1	-	TRBJ1-2	ASSKGDSGARYNYGYT
TRBV11-2	-	TRBJ1-2	ASSLGGHGYT
TRBV5-1	-	TRBJ2-3	ASSLSGVSTDTQY
TRBV7-9	-	TRBJ1-1	ASSSQGGTEAF
TRBV5-3	TRBD1	TRBJ1-2	ARSWMTGAYYGYT
TRBV18	-	TRBJ1-1	ASSRNSPRADTEAF